This T cell receptor beta chain emerged from a study of post-analysis software for immune sequencing data. Study-level points and caveats: TRBV segments more frequent in patients than in controls numbered five and included TRBV5-6, TRBV5-1 and TRBV20-1.

TCR beta libraries were prepared from cDNA with unique molecular identifiers. TCRdb analysed the PCR reads with MiXCR anew, one entry per CDR3 protein. The sample includes 550,000 to 700,000 distinct CDR3 sequences, around 47% of them seen just once. This clonotype has a handful of counts. The antigen is unknown. The ends lost 0 bases at V and 1 base at J; junction bases unmatched: 5. CDR1 and CDR2 from the germline V gene are DFQATT and SNEGSKA (reference sequence). The CDR3 totals 15 residues. The sequenced sample consisted of blood. The chain uses TRBV20-1 and TRBJ2-7; 8 positions match TRBD2. The source is a girl aged 10 to 17 with multiple sclerosis. The CDR3 nucleotides read TGCAGTGCTAGAGATGAGGGCGGGAGGTCCTACGAGCAGTACTTC. Its translation: CSARDEGGRSYEQYF.